This TCR beta chain was obtained from a study of CD8 T cells in ankylosing spondylitis. Broader study findings: Seemingly distinctive of ankylosing spondylitis blood was a TCR beta motif formed by eight highly homologous variants. Reports say disease-linked clones showed up significantly more in matched ankylosing spondylitis synovial fluid.

It was by quantitative 5'-RACE with molecular barcodes that TCR beta libraries were made. One entry per CDR3 protein results from TCRdb running MiXCR on the 5' RACE reads. The sample includes about 130,000 distinct CDR3 sequences, 9.5% to 12% of them seen just once. Notes on this clonotype: Its specificity is not known.

This TCR was recovered from a female donor with ankylosing spondylitis or in good health (not recorded which). The sample consisted of blood, either unsorted or a sorted T cell fraction (not recorded which).

The CDR3 sequence is CASSLALATTGGSFEQYF. The DNA of the CDR3 is TGCGCCAGCAGCTTGGCGCTAGCCACGACAGGGGGCAGTTTCGAGCAGTACTTC. The chain recombines TRBV5-1 with TRBJ2-7; TRBD1 matches 10 bases. The CDR3 contains 18 residues. Germline V CDR1 and CDR2: SGHRS, YFSETQ. J lost 6 bases, V lost 0 bases, and 15 bases had no gene match.